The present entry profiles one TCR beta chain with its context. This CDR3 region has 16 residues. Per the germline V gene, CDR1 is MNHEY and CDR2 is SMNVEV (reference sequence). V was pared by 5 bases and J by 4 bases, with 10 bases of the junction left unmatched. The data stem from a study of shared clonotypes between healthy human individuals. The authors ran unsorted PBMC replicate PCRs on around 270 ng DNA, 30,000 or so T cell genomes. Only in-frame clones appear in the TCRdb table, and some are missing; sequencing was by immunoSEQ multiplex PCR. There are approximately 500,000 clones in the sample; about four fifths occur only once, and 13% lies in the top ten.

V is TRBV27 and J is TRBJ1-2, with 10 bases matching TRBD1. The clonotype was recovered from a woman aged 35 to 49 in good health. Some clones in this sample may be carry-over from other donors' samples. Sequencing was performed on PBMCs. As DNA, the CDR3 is TGTGCCAGCAGTCGACTCCCGGGACAGGGGTCCTATGGCTACACCTTC. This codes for CASSRLPGQGSYGYTF.